The 20 T cell receptor beta chains in this list originate from one sample, sequenced in a study of T cell responses to AZD1222 COVID-19 vaccine (dated by TCRdb to the early 2020s). In the paper's terms, the time point label means: baseline before first vaccination. Library preparation employed the immunoSEQ multiplex PCR assay. TCRdb stores this immuneACCESS table with in-frame sequences only. Part of the clones is absent; in the studies checked, under half of the shortfall reflects unresolved V genes, and no reason is known for the rest. This sample is represented by about 92,000 clones; 90% to 95% of them were singletons. The ten top clones hold around 6.9% of the sample. The source material was peripheral blood, sampled on day 0 of AZD1222 vaccination. The receptor source for this set is an adult in good health.

The rearrangement joins TRBV5-4 to TRBJ1-4; the match to TRBD1 covers 7 bases. From germline, CDR1 is SGHNT and CDR2 YYREEE (reference sequence). The CDR3 is 15 amino acids. J gave up 8 bases and V 4 bases, and 11 bases lay outside the gene matches. CDR3 residues: CASSDQGQGGEKLFF. DNA of the CDR3: TGTGCCAGCAGCGACCAGGGGCAGGGGGGAGAAAAACTGTTTTTT.

The table lists this clone with a count of one. V usage is TRBV3-1 (or the pseudogene TRBV3-2) and J usage is TRBJ2-7; 11 bases are a match to TRBD1. Per germline, CDR1 LGHDT and CDR2 YNNKEL (reference sequence). This CDR3 is 16 amino acids long. Trimming took 4 bases from V and 5 from J; bases not matched to a gene: 10. The CDR3 loop reads CASSLRGQGAPHEQYF. The CDR3 coding sequence is TGTGCCAGCAGCCTCAGAGGACAGGGGGCGCCCCACGAGCAGTACTTC.

Remarks on this clone: The germline gene is not matched at one end of the junction; a read error may be the cause. The chain carries TRBV6-1 and TRBJ2-7; 9 bases are a match to TRBD1. Germline CDR1 is MNHNS and CDR2 is SASEGT. The CDR3 is made up of 13 amino acids. The DNA of the CDR3 is TGTGCCGGCAGTGAGGACAGGGGTTACGAGCAGTACTTC. Translated, it gives CAGSEDRGYEQYF.

The chain is built from TRBV19 and TRBJ2-2; the D is unclear. V gave up 5 bases and J gave up 0 bases, with 7 bases separating them. Germline assignment: CDR1 LNHDA and CDR2 SQIVND (reference sequence). The CDR3 is 14 residues long. CDR3 sequence reads: CASSLQANTGELFF. The CDR3 DNA follows: TGTGCCAGTAGTCTGCAAGCGAACACCGGGGAGCTGTTTTTT.

The chain employs TRBV3-1 (or the pseudogene TRBV3-2) and TRBJ1-2; 7 bases fit TRBD1. The CDR3 has 13 amino acids. Trimming took 1 base from V and 6 from J; bases not matched to a gene: 2. Germline CDR1 is LGHDT and CDR2 is YNNKEL (reference sequence). The CDR3 here is CASSQGQGNGYTF. CDR3 DNA sequence: TGTGCCAGCAGCCAAGGACAGGGAAATGGCTACACCTTC.

V usage is TRBV28 and J usage is TRBJ1-2; TRBD1 aligns across 12 bases. Germline V gene lookup returns CDR1 MDHEN and CDR2 SYDVKM. This CDR3 has 17 amino acids. Trimming took 5 bases from V and 5 from J; bases not matched to a gene: 12. The CDR3 bases are TGTGCCAGCAGTACTGCGGCGGGACAGGGGGCTGGGTATGGCTACACCTTC. As protein: CASSTAAGQGAGYGYTF.

The J gene is TRBJ2-7, the V gene TRBV7-9; tentatively, D is TRBD2 (5 bases). V lost 5 bases and J 0 bases, leaving 14 bases between the germline ends. CDR1 and CDR2 (germline): SEHNR, FQNEAQ (reference sequence). This CDR3 has 15 amino acids. CDR3 protein: CASSVGRVSSYEQYF. CDR3 in DNA: TGTGCCAGCAGCGTAGGGCGGGTTAGCTCCTACGAGCAGTACTTC.

This clone was observed once. CDR3 loop: CAWNWGRGRNEQFF. CDR3 in DNA: TGTGCCTGGAACTGGGGCAGGGGGCGAAATGAGCAGTTCTTC. The chain combines TRBV30 with TRBJ2-1; 8 nucleotides align to TRBD1. V lost 4 bases and J lost 7; bases outside the gene matches: 9. Looked up from germline, CDR1 is GTSNPN and CDR2 is SVGIG (reference sequence). This CDR3 is 14 amino acids long.

V and J are TRBV15 and TRBJ2-5, with TRBD2 identical over 8 bases. The CDR3 consists of 15 residues. Trimming removed 3 bases from V and 2 bases from J; junction bases left unmatched: 5. The germline CDR1 and CDR2 sequences are LNHNV and YYDKDF (reference sequence). The CDR3 protein is CATSRPRGAQETQYF. In DNA, the CDR3 is TGTGCCACCAGCAGGCCGCGGGGGGCTCAAGAGACCCAGTACTTC.

The chain carries TRBV10-3 and TRBJ1-2; no reliable D call. Per germline, CDR1 ENHRY and CDR2 SYGVKD. V was trimmed by 10 bases and J by 3 bases, leaving 9 bases between them. The CDR3 runs 11 residues. CDR3 DNA sequence: TGTGCCAGCCGGAGAGACTATGGCTACACCTTC. Amino acids: CASRRDYGYTF.

The chain couples TRBV7-9 to TRBJ1-6, with TRBD1 identical over 10 bases. In germline, CDR1 is SEHNR, CDR2 FQNEAQ (reference sequence). The CDR3 length is 15 residues. V gave up 3 bases and J gave up 6 bases; unmatched junction bases: 2. The CDR3: CASSLTGGTNSPLHF. The CDR3, as DNA: TGTGCCAGCAGCTTGACAGGGGGCACTAATTCACCCCTCCACTTT.

V is TRBV9 and J is TRBJ2-1, with D possibly TRBD2 on 6 matching bases. This CDR3 spans 14 amino acids. V shed 3 bases and J shed 6 bases, with 13 bases lying between them. From germline, CDR1 is SGDLS and CDR2 YYNGEE. CDR3 in DNA: TGTGCCAGCAGCGCAGAGGGACTTTTCAATGAGCAGTTCTTC. Its protein product is CASSAEGLFNEQFF. Using reference TRBV9 and TRBJ2-1 for the parts outside the CDR3, the full variable domain is DSGVTQTPKHLITATGQRVTLRCSPRSGDLSVYWYQQSLDQGLQFLIQYYNGEERAKGNILERFSAQQFPDLHSELNLSSLELGDSALYFCASSAEGLFNEQFFGPGTRLTVL.

V gene TRBV7-3 combines with J gene TRBJ1-1, with 7 nucleotides matching TRBD1. V lost 3 bases to trimming and J lost 11 bases; unmatched junction nucleotides: 9. Germline assignment: CDR1 SGHTA and CDR2 FQGTGA. This CDR3 contains 13 residues. This CDR3 reads CASSFDQTGLAFF. The DNA of the CDR3 is TGTGCCAGCAGCTTCGATCAGACAGGGCTGGCTTTCTTT.

The chain recombines TRBV10-3 with TRBJ2-3; tentatively, D is TRBD1 or TRBD2 (5 bases each). The CDR3 loop spans 14 amino acids. The germline V gene has CDR1 ENHRY and CDR2 SYGVKD. V lost 7 bases and J 2 bases, leaving 13 bases between the germline ends. The CDR3 bases are TGTGCCATCAATCAAGGGACCGCCACAGATACGCAGTATTTT. Translation: CAINQGTATDTQYF.

V gene TRBV28 combines with J gene TRBJ2-2, with 9 bases matching TRBD1. V dropped 5 bases and J dropped 6; count of bases not matched to a gene: 7. Germline lookup yields CDR1 MDHEN and CDR2 SYDVKM. The CDR3 totals 15 residues. The CDR3 region is CASSTPGQGAGELFF. The CDR3, as DNA: TGTGCCAGCAGTACACCGGGACAGGGCGCCGGGGAGCTGTTTTTT.

The chain recombines TRBV10-1 with TRBJ2-2; TRBD1 might be the D (6 bases). Germline CDR1 is WNHNN and CDR2 is SYGVQD (reference sequence). Trimming took off 3 bases at V and 4 bases at J, with 9 bases between the two ends. This CDR3 has 14 amino acids. The CDR3 nucleotides are TGCGCCAGCAGTGAAACAGGGCGCACCGGGGAGCTGTTTTTT. The encoded protein is CASSETGRTGELFF.

The V and J genes are TRBV5-1 and TRBJ1-1; D gene unclear. This CDR3 spans 14 amino acids. Germline values: CDR1 SGHRS, CDR2 YFSETQ. Trimming shortened V by 1 base and J by 3 bases, and 10 bases separated the two germline ends. The CDR3 spells CASSLRASDTEAFF. The CDR3 coding sequence is TGCGCCAGCAGCTTGAGAGCATCGGACACTGAAGCTTTCTTT.

The chain is built from TRBV6-5 and TRBJ1-2, with D tentatively TRBD1 (5 bases). Germline V gene lookup returns CDR1 MNHEY and CDR2 SVGAGI. The CDR3 runs 15 residues. With 6 bases removed from V and 4 bases from J, the gap between germline ends came to 18 bases. In DNA form, the CDR3 reads TGTGCCAGCAGGAGGGACGATACAGGTTTCTATGGCTACACCTTC. Translation gives CASRRDDTGFYGYTF.

The chain links TRBV3-1 (or the pseudogene TRBV3-2) to TRBJ2-5; 7 nucleotides line up with TRBD2. CDR3 size: 14 residues. V was clipped by 0 bases and J by 7 bases; unmatched bases: 5. In germline, CDR1 is LGHDT, CDR2 YNNKEL (reference sequence). CDR3 DNA sequence: TGTGCCAGCAGCCAAGATTCCAGCGGGGTGACCCAGTACTTC. This gives the protein CASSQDSSGVTQYF.

This clone was observed once. The rearrangement links TRBV11-2 to TRBJ2-2; 7 nucleotides match TRBD1. This CDR3 comprises 15 residues. Trimming cost V 3 bases and J 1 base; bases outside gene matches: 2. Germline-derived CDR1 and CDR2 are SGHAT and FQNNGV. DNA for the CDR3: TGTGCCAGCAGCTTGGGACAGCTGAACACCGGGGAGCTGTTTTTT. Its protein product is CASSLGQLNTGELFF.